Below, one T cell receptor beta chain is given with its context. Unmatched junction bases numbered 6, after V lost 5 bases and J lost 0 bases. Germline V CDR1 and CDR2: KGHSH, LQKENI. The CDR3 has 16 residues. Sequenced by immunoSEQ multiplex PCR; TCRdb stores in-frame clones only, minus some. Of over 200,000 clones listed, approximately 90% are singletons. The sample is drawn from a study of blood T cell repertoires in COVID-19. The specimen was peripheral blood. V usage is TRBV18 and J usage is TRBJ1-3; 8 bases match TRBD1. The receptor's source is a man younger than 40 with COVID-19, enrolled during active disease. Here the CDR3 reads CASSLGQVRSGNTIYF. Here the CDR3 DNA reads TGTGCCAGCTCATTGGGACAGGTCCGCTCTGGAAACACCATATATTTT.